This T cell receptor beta chain was identified in a study of shared clonotypes between healthy human individuals. V lost 2 bases and J 3 bases, leaving 20 bases between the germline ends. Germline loops: CDR1 MDHEN, CDR2 SYDVKM. CDR3 size: 17 residues. Broader study findings: Of the naive CD4 clonotypes, roughly 5% were shared across several donors. In contrast to clonotypes shared by all four donors, non-shared clonotypes had lower generation probabilities.

Remarks on this clone: What it recognizes is unknown.

CD45RO negativity and positive selection for CCR7 defined naive CD8 cells, a population that excluded terminally differentiated effector memory CD45RA+ cells. Across several immunoSEQ plates, the genomic DNA of each subset was split evenly. Sorted subsets were amplified in replicate PCRs using 200 ng DNA, 30,000 to 35,000 T cell genomes. Measured with immunoSEQ multiplex PCR; TCRdb has only the in-frame clones, and not every one. The data show some 580,000 clones, 95% to 98% seen once. The V and J genes are TRBV28 and TRBJ2-7, with D possibly matching TRBD2 (5 bases). The receptor was isolated from a man aged 30 to 45 in good health. The sample comprised naive CD8+ T cells sorted from blood. CDR3 DNA sequence: TGTGCCAGCAGTTTAGAGTTTGAGGGAGTAAGAAACTACGAGCAGTACTTC. It translates to CASSLEFEGVRNYEQYF. Supplemented by reference TRBV28 and TRBJ2-7, the full variable domain reads DVKVTQSSRYLVKRTGEKVFLECVQDMDHENMFWYRQDPGLGLRLIYFSYDVKMKEKGDIPEGYSVSREKKERFSLILESASTNQTSMYLCASSLEFEGVRNYEQYFGPGTRLTVT.